The 22 T cell receptor beta chains below were found in one sample sequenced in a study of T cells after yellow fever vaccination. TCRdb re-called the 5' RACE reads with MiXCR, one entry per CDR3 protein. The repertoire holds hundreds of thousands of distinct CDR3 sequences, with approximately 13% as singletons. Sequenced here: PBMCs, sampled on the day of the yellow fever booster vaccination. These receptors were taken from a young man who received the YFV17D yellow fever vaccine.

The V call is TRBV12-3 or TRBV12-4, the J call TRBJ2-3, with 9 bases fitting TRBD1. This CDR3 spans 15 amino acids. J lost 2 bases, V lost 6 bases, and 6 bases had no gene match. The CDR3 region has the DNA TGTGCCAGCAGGCCGGGACAGGGTTTCACAGATACGCAGTATTTT. This encodes CASRPGQGFTDTQYF.

This chain uses TRBV7-9 with TRBJ2-5, with 8 bases lining up with TRBD1. V was pared by 5 bases and J by 5 bases, with 10 bases of the junction left unmatched. Per the germline V gene, CDR1 is SEHNR and CDR2 is FQNEAQ (reference sequence). CDR3 size: 15 residues. The CDR3, as DNA: TGTGCCAGCAGCCCTCCGCAGGGGGCCATGGAGACCCAGTACTTC. This gives the protein CASSPPQGAMETQYF.

The chain has TRBV7-2 and TRBJ1-6; maybe TRBD1 (5 bases). Trimming pared 5 bases from V and 7 bases from J, leaving 12 bases between. Germline V gene sequence: CDR1 SGHTA, CDR2 FQGNSA. The CDR3 loop spans 14 amino acids. The CDR3 coding sequence is TGTGCCAGCAGCGTGGGACGGGAAAATTCACCCCTCCACTTT. Encoded protein: CASSVGRENSPLHF.

This clonotype was found a few times. The V and J genes are TRBV18 and TRBJ1-6, with 8 bases aligning to TRBD1. The germline gives CDR1 KGHSH, CDR2 LQKENI. This CDR3 region has 15 residues. With V trimmed by 4 bases and J by 8 bases, 7 bases remained unmatched. Here the CDR3 DNA reads TGTGCCAGCTCACGGACAGGGTCTCGGGATTCACCCCTCCACTTT. Its protein is CASSRTGSRDSPLHF.

V and J are TRBV5-1 and TRBJ2-5, with a tentative D call TRBD1 (6 bases). CDR3 length equals 19 residues. V lost 1 base, J lost 0 bases, and 22 bases lay in between. CDR1 SGHRS and CDR2 YFSETQ come from the germline V gene. The CDR3 sequence is CASSLSGAVGLMYQETQYF. As DNA, the CDR3 is TGCGCCAGCAGCTTGTCAGGGGCAGTAGGACTGATGTACCAAGAGACCCAGTACTTC. The whole variable domain, filled in from reference TRBV5-1 and TRBJ2-5, reads KAGVTQTPRYLIKTRGQQVTLSCSPISGHRSVSWYQQTPGQGLQFLFEYFSETQRNKGNFPGRFSGRQFSNSRSEMNVSTLELGDSALYLCASSLSGAVGLMYQETQYFGPGTRLLVL.

The chain is built from TRBV28 and TRBJ2-3; the D is unclear. Germline V CDR1 and CDR2: MDHEN, SYDVKM. The CDR3 contains 14 residues. The V end was cut by 8 bases, the J end by 2 bases, with 14 bases between. The CDR3 DNA reads as TGTGCCAGCTGCCGGGCCCCCCACACAGATACGCAGTATTTT. Translation: CASCRAPHTDTQYF.

This clonotype has a handful of counts. The chain links TRBV7-2 to TRBJ2-7, with 10 bases identical to TRBD2. The CDR3 consists of 17 residues. V trimming: 4 bases; J trimming: 1 base; junction bases outside the gene matches: 10. Germline V gives CDR1 SGHTA, CDR2 FQGNSA. In DNA, the CDR3 is TGTGCCAGCAGCTCTCTAGCGGGAGCGATTGGGTCCTACGAGCAGTACTTC. Its protein is CASSSLAGAIGSYEQYF.

This clonotype was recorded a few times. V is TRBV18 and J is TRBJ2-7; D gene ambiguous. Germline CDR1 is KGHSH and CDR2 is LQKENI. V was shortened by 2 bases and J by 3 bases, with 8 bases between the two germline ends. The CDR3 is 13 amino acids. The CDR3 sequence: CASSPDHYYEQYF. The CDR3 DNA reads TGTGCCAGCTCACCAGACCACTACTACGAGCAGTACTTC.

There are a few counts of this clonotype. The J gene is TRBJ2-1, the V gene TRBV11-1; D gene uncertain. CDR3 length equals 20 residues. Looked up from germline, CDR1 is SGHAT and CDR2 is FQDESV (reference sequence). Trimming removed 3 bases at V and 4 bases at J, with 28 bases between. The CDR3 coding sequence is TGTGCCAGCAGCTTCAGGCAGTCTACCGCCCGACCTGTGGGTTACAATGAGCAGTTCTTC. The encoded protein is CASSFRQSTARPVGYNEQFF. The full variable domain, with the rest looked up from reference TRBV11-1 and TRBJ2-1, is EAEVAQSPRYKITEKSQAVAFWCDPISGHATLYWYRQILGQGPELLVQFQDESVVDDSQLPKDRFSAERLKGVDSTLKIQPAELGDSAMYLCASSFRQSTARPVGYNEQFFGPGTRLTVL.

The genes are TRBV7-2 and TRBJ2-1; 8 bases line up with TRBD1. The ends lost 7 bases at V and 9 bases at J; junction bases unmatched: 8. From germline, CDR1 is SGHTA and CDR2 FQGNSA. The CDR3 extends over 13 amino acids. CDR3 loop: CASTRTGLIEQFF. CDR3 bases: TGTGCCAGCACCAGGACAGGGCTGATTGAGCAGTTCTTC.

This clonotype was seen only a few times. V gene TRBV5-4 combines with J gene TRBJ2-3; no firm D call. The V gene's germline CDR1 is SGHNT and CDR2 YYREEE (reference sequence). This CDR3 is built from 15 residues. Trimming left V 0 bases short and J 0 bases short, with 8 bases between. The CDR3 coding sequence is TGTGCCAGCAGCTTGGAAGGAGTTAGCACAGATACGCAGTATTTT. Its protein product is CASSLEGVSTDTQYF.

This chain joins TRBV19 and TRBJ2-2, with a possible D match to TRBD1 (6 bases). CDR3 length: 13 residues. Trimming took 6 bases from V and 6 from J, leaving 11 bases between them. Per the germline V gene, CDR1 is LNHDA and CDR2 is SQIVND (reference sequence). This CDR3 is CASRRGHPGELFF. The CDR3 DNA follows: TGTGCCAGTAGGAGGGGACATCCCGGGGAGCTGTTTTTT. The complete variable domain, with remaining parts taken from reference TRBV19 and TRBJ2-2, reads DGGITQSPKYLFRKEGQNVTLSCEQNLNHDAMYWYRQDPGQGLRLIYYSQIVNDFQKGDIAEGYSVSREKKESFPLTVTSAQKNPTAFYLCASRRGHPGELFFGEGSRLTVL.

The J gene is TRBJ2-3, the V gene TRBV7-9, with 8 bases fitting TRBD2. This CDR3 region has 15 residues. Per germline, CDR1 SEHNR and CDR2 FQNEAQ (reference sequence). Unmatched junction bases numbered 5, after V lost 3 bases and J lost 3 bases. CDR3 in amino acids: CASSFGLAGTDTQYF. The CDR3 DNA reads TGTGCCAGCAGCTTCGGACTAGCCGGGACAGATACGCAGTATTTT.

Concerning this clonotype itself: No conserved phenylalanine or tryptophan is present at the end of the CDR3, so a read error is the likely explanation. The chain has TRBV28 and TRBJ2-7; possibly TRBD1 or TRBD2 for D (5 bases each). Germline values: CDR1 MDHEN, CDR2 SYDVKM. Trimming shortened V by 10 bases and J by 2 bases, and 15 bases separated the two germline ends. This CDR3 region has 13 residues. CDR3 sequence reads: CAILGPYPYEQYI. In DNA form, the CDR3 reads TGTGCCATCCTGGGACCTTATCCCTACGAGCAGTACATC.

A word on this clonotype: One end of the junction does not line up with germline, which may come from a read error. J is TRBJ1-6 and V is TRBV12-3 or TRBV12-4; 12 bases line up with TRBD1. This CDR3 comprises 16 residues. The CDR3 bases are TGTGCCAGCAGTGTCTCCCGGGACAGGGGGCAATCACCCCGCCACTTT. Its protein product is CASSVSRDRGQSPRHF.

The rearrangement joins TRBV7-2 to TRBJ2-2, with 12 bases aligning to TRBD1. The junction had 2 bases not matched to a gene; V was cut back by 3 bases and J by 6 bases. This CDR3 comprises 15 residues. CDR1 and CDR2 from the germline V gene are SGHTA and FQGNSA. CDR3 loop: CASSFGTGGAGELFF. In nucleotides, the CDR3 is TGTGCCAGCAGCTTCGGGACAGGGGGCGCCGGGGAGCTGTTTTTT.

CDR3 in amino acids: CASSTGGEGEQFF. CDR3 in DNA: TGTGCCAGCAGTACAGGGGGCGAGGGTGAGCAGTTCTTC. V usage is TRBV7-6 and J usage is TRBJ2-1; 9 nucleotides line up with TRBD1. J lost 9 bases, V lost 6 bases, and 6 bases had no gene match. The CDR3 covers 13 residues. From germline, CDR1 is SGHVS and CDR2 FNYEAQ.

This clonotype was detected only a few times. V is TRBV20-1 and J is TRBJ2-7; 7 positions match TRBD1. The J segment lost 3 bases and the V segment lost 8 bases, leaving 10 bases of the junction unmatched. The V gene's germline CDR1 is DFQATT and CDR2 SNEGSKA (reference sequence). This CDR3 is 13 amino acids long. The CDR3 coding sequence is TGCAGTCACCTCAGACAGGGTCGCTACGAGCAGTACTTC. Translated: CSHLRQGRYEQYF.

This clonotype was observed a handful of times. This chain connects TRBV19 to TRBJ2-6; no definite D call. The length of the CDR3 is 14 residues. CDR1 is LNHDA and CDR2 is SQIVND in the germline V gene (reference sequence). V was clipped by 4 bases and J by 2 bases, with 6 bases between them. Here the CDR3 reads CASSTATGANVLTF. The CDR3 coding sequence is TGTGCCAGTAGTACAGCCACTGGGGCCAACGTCCTGACTTTC.

The chain uses TRBV9 and TRBJ2-7; 9 nucleotides align to TRBD1. The CDR3 has 14 amino acids. The trim removed 3 bases at V and 2 bases at J, leaving 3 bases unmatched. CDR1 and CDR2 (germline): SGDLS, YYNGEE. CDR3 bases: TGTGCCAGCAGCGCAGGGACAGGGACCTACGAGCAGTACTTC. Translating gives CASSAGTGTYEQYF.

This chain joins TRBV4-3 and TRBJ1-3; weak D call: TRBD1 (6 bases). V was pared by 1 base and J by 2 bases, with 9 bases between. Germline loops: CDR1 LGHNA, CDR2 YSLEER. The CDR3 length is 15 residues. In DNA form, the CDR3 reads TGCGCCAGCAGCCAAGTCACAGGGACTGGAAACACCATATATTTT. Its protein product is CASSQVTGTGNTIYF.

The chain carries TRBV5-1 and TRBJ2-5, with D perhaps TRBD2 (6 bases). V lost 0 bases and J 3 bases, leaving 9 bases between the germline ends. The CDR3 has 14 residues. Looked up from germline, CDR1 is SGHRS and CDR2 is YFSETQ. The CDR3 spells CASSLGTTKETQYF. In DNA, the CDR3 is TGCGCCAGCAGCTTGGGGACTACTAAAGAGACCCAGTACTTC.